One sample yielded the 12 T cell receptor beta chains listed below, sequenced in a study of blood T cell repertoires in COVID-19. Sequencing used immunoSEQ multiplex PCR; TCRdb keeps in-frame clones, though not all of them. The repertoire holds about 140,000 clones, with around 81% as singletons. Source material: peripheral blood. These receptors were collected from a human donor in a cohort sampled during active COVID-19.

On this clone: The same CDR3 arises from other DNA sequences in this sample as well. The V call is TRBV18, the J call TRBJ2-3, with 10 bases that match TRBD1. The germline CDR1 and CDR2 sequences are KGHSH and LQKENI. CDR3 length equals 17 residues. The V gene end was trimmed by 3 bases and the J gene end by 0 bases; junction bases not matched to a gene: 6. The DNA of the CDR3 is TGTGCCAGCTCACCCCCGGGACAGGGGACTAGCACAGATACGCAGTATTTT. It yields the protein CASSPPGQGTSTDTQYF.

The rearrangement joins TRBV6-5 to TRBJ2-1, with a possible D match to TRBD2 (5 bases). V lost 8 bases and J 4 bases, leaving 9 bases between the germline ends. Germline CDR1 reads MNHEY; CDR2 reads SVGAGI. The CDR3 loop spans 12 amino acids. The CDR3 DNA reads as TGTGCCAGCCGCCGGGATTACAATGAGCAGTTCTTC. It yields the protein CASRRDYNEQFF.

This chain connects TRBV7-3 to TRBJ2-5; unclear D gene. Germline V gene data show CDR1 as SGHTA and CDR2 as FQGTGA. Trimming took 5 bases from V and 5 from J, leaving 12 bases between them. The CDR3 is 13 residues long. CDR3 in amino acids: CASSSDWSETQYF. The CDR3 nucleotides are TGTGCCAGCAGCAGTGACTGGTCGGAGACCCAGTACTTC.

V gene TRBV9 combines with J gene TRBJ2-1; 7 nucleotides align to TRBD2. Trimming at V came to 0 bases and at J to 9 bases, leaving 9 bases not matched to a gene. The CDR3 has 15 residues. Looked up from germline, CDR1 is SGDLS and CDR2 is YYNGEE. The CDR3 spells CASSVERDPGGEQFF. The CDR3 region has the DNA TGTGCCAGCAGCGTAGAACGGGACCCGGGGGGTGAGCAGTTCTTC.

V gene TRBV12-3 or TRBV12-4 combines with J gene TRBJ1-5; D is ambiguous. The germline V and J ends were trimmed by 3 bases and 5 bases, with 5 bases remaining between them. There are 12 residues in the CDR3. CDR3: CASSFLDQPQHF. CDR3 DNA sequence: TGTGCCAGCAGTTTTTTAGATCAGCCCCAGCATTTT.

The chain has TRBV6-6 and TRBJ2-6; maybe TRBD1 (6 bases). V gave up 6 bases and J gave up 2 bases, with 35 bases separating them. Germline V CDR1 and CDR2: MNHNY, SVGAGI (reference sequence). This CDR3 has 23 residues. CDR3 in amino acids: CASSFGIGGARMVIGAGANVLTF. The CDR3 DNA reads as TGTGCCAGCAGCTTCGGGATAGGGGGTGCACGAATGGTAATTGGTGCTGGGGCCAACGTCCTGACTTTC.

The rearrangement links TRBV10-2 to TRBJ1-5; the match to TRBD1 covers 7 bases. The CDR3 has 16 residues. CDR1 is WSHSY and CDR2 is SAAADI in the germline V gene. V was clipped by 2 bases and J by 4 bases; unmatched bases: 8. The CDR3 reads CASSEAQQGRNQPQHF. CDR3 in DNA: TGCGCCAGCAGTGAGGCTCAACAGGGGCGGAATCAGCCCCAGCATTTT.

This clone has only a few counts. V usage is TRBV28 and J usage is TRBJ2-7, with no clear D. CDR3 length: 14 residues. Trimming shortened V by 5 bases and J by 6 bases, and 17 bases separated the two germline ends. The germline V gene has CDR1 MDHEN and CDR2 SYDVKM. The CDR3 region has the DNA TGTGCCAGCAGTACCCCCTATGAACGTACCGAGCAGTACTTC. Encoded protein: CASSTPYERTEQYF. Based on the CDR3 plus reference TRBV28 and TRBJ2-7, the full variable domain is DVKVTQSSRYLVKRTGEKVFLECVQDMDHENMFWYRQDPGLGLRLIYFSYDVKMKEKGDIPEGYSVSREKKERFSLILESASTNQTSMYLCASSTPYERTEQYFGPGTRLTVT.

V and J are TRBV6-5 and TRBJ2-7; the D gene is possibly TRBD1 (6 bases). CDR1 is MNHEY, CDR2 SVGAGI, per germline. V lost 0 bases to trimming and J lost 2 bases, with 14 bases between them. The CDR3 is 16 amino acids. The CDR3 DNA reads as TGTGCCAGCAGTTACTCCCTCAGGGGTGTAACCTACGAGCAGTACTTC. Encoded protein: CASSYSLRGVTYEQYF.

The CDR3 bases are TGTGCCAGCAGCCGGACATCCAAAGGGAATTCACCCCTCCACTTT. Translation: CASSRTSKGNSPLHF. The chain has TRBV7-6 and TRBJ1-6, with D possibly being TRBD1 (5 bases). This CDR3 is built from 15 residues. Germline assignment: CDR1 SGHVS and CDR2 FNYEAQ. V shed 5 bases and J shed 7 bases, with 15 bases lying between them.

The chain joins TRBV6-5 to TRBJ2-7, with 8 bases fitting TRBD1. This CDR3 is 14 amino acids long. Trimming took 8 bases from V and 1 from J; bases not matched to a gene: 7. The germline CDR1 and CDR2 sequences are MNHEY and SVGAGI. The CDR3 DNA is TGTGCCAGCGGCTTGACAGGGGAATCCTACGAGCAGTACTTC. Its translation: CASGLTGESYEQYF.

The CDR3 sequence is CASSGQGAYGVEKLFF. The CDR3 DNA follows: TGTGCCAGCAGCGGACAGGGGGCGTATGGTGTCGAAAAACTGTTTTTT. V gene TRBV7-9 combines with J gene TRBJ1-4; 11 bases match TRBD1. V dropped 5 bases and J dropped 8; count of bases not matched to a gene: 10. The CDR3 totals 16 residues. Looked up from germline, CDR1 is SEHNR and CDR2 is FQNEAQ (reference sequence).